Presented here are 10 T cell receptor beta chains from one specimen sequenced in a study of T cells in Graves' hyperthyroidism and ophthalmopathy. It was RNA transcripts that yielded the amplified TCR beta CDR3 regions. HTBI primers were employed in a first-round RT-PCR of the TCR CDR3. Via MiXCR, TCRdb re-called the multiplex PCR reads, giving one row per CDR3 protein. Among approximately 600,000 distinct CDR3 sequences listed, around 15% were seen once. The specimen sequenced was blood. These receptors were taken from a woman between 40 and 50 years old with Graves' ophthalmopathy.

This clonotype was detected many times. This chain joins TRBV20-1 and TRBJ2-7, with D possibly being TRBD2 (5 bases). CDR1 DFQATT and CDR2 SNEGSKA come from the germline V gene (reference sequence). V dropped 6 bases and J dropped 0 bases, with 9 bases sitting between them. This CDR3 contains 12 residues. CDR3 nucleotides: TGCAGTGCCGCAGCGGACTCCTACGAGCAGTACTTC. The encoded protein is CSAAADSYEQYF.

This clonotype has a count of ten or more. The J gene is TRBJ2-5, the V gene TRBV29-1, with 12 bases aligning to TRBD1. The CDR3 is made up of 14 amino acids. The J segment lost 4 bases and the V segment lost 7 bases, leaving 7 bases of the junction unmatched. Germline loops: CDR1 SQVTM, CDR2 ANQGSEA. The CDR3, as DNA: TGCAGCGGTTCCGGGACAGGGGGCGCAGAGACCCAGTACTTC. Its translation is CSGSGTGGAETQYF.

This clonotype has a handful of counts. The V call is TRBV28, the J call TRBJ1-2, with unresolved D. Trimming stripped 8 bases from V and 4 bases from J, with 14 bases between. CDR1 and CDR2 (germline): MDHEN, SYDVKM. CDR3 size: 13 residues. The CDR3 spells CASGRPSPYGYTF. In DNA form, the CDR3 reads TGTGCCAGCGGGAGGCCTTCTCCCTATGGCTACACCTTC.

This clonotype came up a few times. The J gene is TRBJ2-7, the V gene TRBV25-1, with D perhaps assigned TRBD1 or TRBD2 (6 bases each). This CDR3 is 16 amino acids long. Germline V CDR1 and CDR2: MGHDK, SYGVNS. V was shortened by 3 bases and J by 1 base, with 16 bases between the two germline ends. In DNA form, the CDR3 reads TGTGCCAGCAGTGAGACAGCTGGAGGGGGTTCCTACGAGCAGTACTTC. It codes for CASSETAGGGSYEQYF.

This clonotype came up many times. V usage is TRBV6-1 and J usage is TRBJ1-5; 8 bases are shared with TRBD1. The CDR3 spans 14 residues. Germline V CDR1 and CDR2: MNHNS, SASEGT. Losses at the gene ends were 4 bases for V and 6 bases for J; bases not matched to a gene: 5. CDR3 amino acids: CASSGQGAPQPQHF. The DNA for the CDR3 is TGTGCCAGCAGTGGGCAGGGGGCCCCTCAGCCCCAGCATTTT.

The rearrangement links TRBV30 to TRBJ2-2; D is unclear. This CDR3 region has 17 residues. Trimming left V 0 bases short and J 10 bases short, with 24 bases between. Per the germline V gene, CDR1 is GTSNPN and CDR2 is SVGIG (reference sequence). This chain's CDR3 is CAWSVHRPASQKLELFF. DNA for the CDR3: TGTGCCTGGAGTGTACATCGGCCAGCTTCTCAGAAGTTGGAGCTGTTTTTT.

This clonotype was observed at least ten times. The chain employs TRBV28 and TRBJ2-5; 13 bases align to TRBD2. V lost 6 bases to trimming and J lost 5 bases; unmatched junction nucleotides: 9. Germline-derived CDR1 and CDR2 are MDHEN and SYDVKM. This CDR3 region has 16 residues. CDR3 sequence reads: CASRPLTSGRWETQYF. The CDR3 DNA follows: TGTGCCAGCAGACCACTGACTAGCGGGAGGTGGGAGACCCAGTACTTC.

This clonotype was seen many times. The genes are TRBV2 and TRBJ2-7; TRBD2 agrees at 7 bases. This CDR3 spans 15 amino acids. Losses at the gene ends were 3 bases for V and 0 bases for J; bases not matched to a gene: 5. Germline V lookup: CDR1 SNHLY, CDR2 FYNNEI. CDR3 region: CASSERSGDSYEQYF. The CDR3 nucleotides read TGTGCCAGCAGTGAGCGCAGCGGGGACTCCTACGAGCAGTACTTC.

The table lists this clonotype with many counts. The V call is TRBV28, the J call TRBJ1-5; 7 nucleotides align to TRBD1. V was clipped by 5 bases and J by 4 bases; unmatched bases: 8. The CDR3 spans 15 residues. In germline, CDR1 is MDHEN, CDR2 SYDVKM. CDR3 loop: CASSPLTGVNQPQHF. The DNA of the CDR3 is TGTGCCAGCAGTCCCCTAACAGGGGTTAATCAGCCCCAGCATTTT.

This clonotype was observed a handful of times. CDR3 bases: TGTGCCAGCAGCAACAGCCGGGACCCCAGCTACGAGCAGTACTTC. It specifies CASSNSRDPSYEQYF. The chain couples TRBV11-2 to TRBJ2-7; the D gene could be TRBD1 or TRBD2 (5 bases each). This CDR3 comprises 15 residues. Germline V gene data show CDR1 as SGHAT and CDR2 as FQNNGV. Trimming stripped 5 bases from V and 3 bases from J, with 17 bases between.